Listed here are 23 T cell receptor beta chains from one sample, sequenced in a study of cytomegalovirus exposure and HLA in healthy donors. The study ran its PCR with 60 Vbeta and 13 Jbeta primers. This table comes from immunoSEQ multiplex PCR, and its TCRdb copy is limited to in-frame clones, with some not included. The table has 130,000 to 150,000 clones, approximately 80% seen once. Sequencing input: PBMCs. The receptor source for this set is a woman between 18 and 29 years old in good health and CMV-seropositive.

In its sample, this clone was seen a few times. The chain recombines TRBV7-2 with TRBJ1-5; no clear D. The CDR3 runs 14 residues. V was clipped by 6 bases and J by 2 bases, with 11 bases between them. Germline V gene data show CDR1 as SGHTA and CDR2 as FQGNSA. The DNA of the CDR3 is TGTGCCAGCAGGCTATACCAGGGCAATCAGCCCCAGCATTTT. It is translated as CASRLYQGNQPQHF.

The gene calls are TRBV11-2 and TRBJ2-1, with TRBD2 matching 7 bases. In germline, CDR1 is SGHAT, CDR2 FQNNGV. Unmatched junction bases numbered 7, after V lost 2 bases and J lost 0 bases. CDR3 length: 17 amino acids. CDR3: CASSLIRRTSSYNEQFF. CDR3 coding DNA: TGTGCCAGCAGCTTAATCCGTCGGACTAGCTCCTACAATGAGCAGTTCTTC.

The chain combines TRBV19 with TRBJ1-4; 7 bases match TRBD1. From germline, CDR1 is LNHDA and CDR2 SQIVND (reference sequence). The junction had 14 bases not matched to a gene; V was cut back by 7 bases and J by 12 bases. The CDR3 runs 14 residues. The CDR3 DNA is TGTGCCAGTAATAATGGGACAGCATACGAGGAACTGTTTTTT. Translating it yields CASNNGTAYEELFF.

In this sample, this clone turned up a few times. CDR3 nucleotides: TGTGCCAGTAGTATAGACGGAGGGCCAAATCAGCCCCAGCATTTT. It translates to CASSIDGGPNQPQHF. The chain recombines TRBV19 with TRBJ1-5; no definite D call. The V and J ends lost 0 bases and 4 bases respectively, with 10 bases between them. Per the germline V gene, CDR1 is LNHDA and CDR2 is SQIVND (reference sequence). There are 15 residues in the CDR3.

This chain joins TRBV30 and TRBJ2-3; possibly TRBD2 for D (6 bases). Trimming shortened V by 2 bases and J by 0 bases, and 12 bases separated the two germline ends. Per germline, CDR1 GTSNPN and CDR2 SVGIG (reference sequence). The CDR3 loop spans 15 amino acids. The CDR3 DNA follows: TGTGCCTGGAGTCCCGACGGGACTAGCACAGATACGCAGTATTTT. This codes for CAWSPDGTSTDTQYF.

The chain has TRBV5-5 and TRBJ2-1; 10 nucleotides match TRBD1. Trimming removed 2 bases from V and 7 bases from J; junction bases left unmatched: 6. The V gene's germline CDR1 is SGHKS and CDR2 YYEKEE (reference sequence). This CDR3 contains 15 residues. CDR3 nucleotide sequence: TGTGCCAGCAGCTTTGGGACAGGGGTCTGGAATGAGCAGTTCTTC. Translating it yields CASSFGTGVWNEQFF.

The table lists this clone with a count of one. The V gene is TRBV27, the J gene TRBJ1-5; D possibly corresponds to TRBD1 (5 bases). The CDR3 loop spans 14 amino acids. Germline-derived CDR1 and CDR2 are MNHEY and SMNVEV (reference sequence). Trimming stripped 2 bases from V and 4 bases from J, with 9 bases between. CDR3 in DNA: TGTGCCAGCAGTTTACAGGGTCAAAATCAGCCCCAGCATTTT. Translating gives CASSLQGQNQPQHF.

The chain joins TRBV29-1 to TRBJ2-3; D not certain. Germline V gives CDR1 SQVTM, CDR2 ANQGSEA. V shed 4 bases and J shed 4 bases, with 9 bases lying between them. The length of the CDR3 is 12 residues. The DNA for the CDR3 is TGCAGCGTTGTGGCCCTGGCAGATACGCAGTATTTT. It codes for CSVVALADTQYF.

The chain combines TRBV7-2 with TRBJ2-3; a weak D match, TRBD2 (7 bases). V was pared by 1 base and J by 0 bases, with 14 bases between. CDR1 and CDR2 (germline): SGHTA, FQGNSA. The CDR3 extends over 17 amino acids. CDR3 amino acids: CASSLDRGAGSTDTQYF. For the CDR3, the DNA is TGTGCCAGCAGCTTAGATCGGGGGGCCGGGAGCACAGATACGCAGTATTTT.

The V and J genes are TRBV18 and TRBJ2-1; D perhaps matches TRBD2 (7 bases). Germline V lookup: CDR1 KGHSH, CDR2 LQKENI. This CDR3 spans 13 amino acids. V lost 4 bases and J lost 7, with 11 bases in between. The CDR3 nucleotides are TGTGCCAGCTCACTCGGGGGGCGAAATGAGCAGTTCTTC. This sequence encodes CASSLGGRNEQFF.

This clone is a singleton in its sample. The genes are TRBV5-8 and TRBJ2-3, with 8 bases lining up with TRBD2. This CDR3 is built from 13 residues. CDR1 is SGHTS, CDR2 YDEGEE, per germline. V dropped 0 bases and J dropped 6; count of bases not matched to a gene: 0. Here the CDR3 DNA reads TGTGCCAGCAGCTTGGGACTAGCGGATACGCAGTATTTT. Translated: CASSLGLADTQYF.

This clone has ten or more counts. The CDR3 DNA sequence: TGTGCCAGCAGTGACGGACAGGGCACCGGGGAGCTGTTTTTT. Its translation: CASSDGQGTGELFF. The rearrangement links TRBV6-4 to TRBJ2-2; 8 positions agree with TRBD1. Germline V gene data show CDR1 as MRHNA and CDR2 as SNTAGT. The V and J ends lost 2 bases and 4 bases, in that order; junction bases with no gene match: 0. The CDR3 is 14 amino acids.

The rearrangement uses TRBV6-5 and TRBJ1-2; D remains ambiguous. This CDR3 has 12 amino acids. Trimming shortened V by 3 bases and J by 8 bases, and 10 bases separated the two germline ends. Germline V CDR1 and CDR2: MNHEY, SVGAGI. The CDR3 bases are TGTGCCAGCAGTTATCCCGGGTCGGGCTACACCTTC. Its translation is CASSYPGSGYTF.

The chain employs TRBV19 and TRBJ1-2; 8 nucleotides align to TRBD1. CDR3 size: 13 residues. The V gene's germline CDR1 is LNHDA and CDR2 SQIVND (reference sequence). Germline trimming cut 8 bases from V and 4 bases from J; bases unmatched to any gene: 6. CDR3 loop: CASLTDRGYGYTF. For the CDR3, the DNA is TGTGCCAGTCTAACCGACAGGGGCTATGGCTACACCTTC.

This chain uses TRBV7-8 with TRBJ1-5, with D perhaps matching TRBD1 (5 bases). The CDR3 contains 14 residues. V lost 3 bases and J lost 2, with 8 bases in between. CDR1 and CDR2 (germline): SGHVS, FQNEAQ. CDR3 protein: CASSFLGGNQPQHF. The CDR3 DNA reads TGTGCCAGCAGCTTTTTAGGGGGCAATCAGCCCCAGCATTTT.

This sequence joins TRBV5-1 and TRBJ2-7; D remains unclear. V lost 1 base and J 3 bases, leaving 14 bases between the germline ends. Germline V gene sequence: CDR1 SGHRS, CDR2 YFSETQ. The CDR3 totals 15 residues. CDR3 coding DNA: TGCGCCAGCAGCTTGCTACCCGGTGTAGTCTACGAGCAGTACTTC. It translates to CASSLLPGVVYEQYF.

This chain connects TRBV6-5 to TRBJ2-7, with a tentative D call TRBD1 (7 bases). This CDR3 is 14 amino acids long. CDR1 is MNHEY and CDR2 is SVGAGI in the germline V gene. The V end lost 5 bases, the J end lost 6 bases, and 17 bases lay between the germline ends. CDR3 protein: CASSRTTGRSEQYF. In nucleotides, the CDR3 is TGTGCCAGCAGTCGGACGACAGGGAGGAGCGAGCAGTACTTC.

The V gene is TRBV30, the J gene TRBJ1-5; 9 bases are a match to TRBD1. The CDR3 has 17 amino acids. The trim removed 0 bases at V and 6 bases at J, leaving 12 bases unmatched. Germline lookup yields CDR1 GTSNPN and CDR2 SVGIG (reference sequence). The CDR3, as DNA: TGTGCCTGGAGTGTAAGAGTTGGGACAGGGAAAGGTCAGCCCCAGCATTTT. Its protein product is CAWSVRVGTGKGQPQHF.

The genes are TRBV15 and TRBJ2-2; a possible D gene is TRBD1 (5 bases). Germline-derived CDR1 and CDR2 are LNHNV and YYDKDF (reference sequence). CDR3 length equals 16 residues. V gave up 5 bases and J gave up 1 base, with 14 bases separating them. Here the CDR3 DNA reads TGTGCCACCAGCCTCATTGGGGCGGTGAACACCGGGGAGCTGTTTTTT. It is translated as CATSLIGAVNTGELFF.

This chain connects TRBV27 to TRBJ2-7, with 8 bases matching TRBD1. CDR1 is MNHEY and CDR2 is SMNVEV in the germline V gene (reference sequence). The CDR3 spans 14 residues. The trim removed 2 bases at V and 6 bases at J, leaving 6 bases unmatched. The CDR3 DNA follows: TGTGCCAGCAGTTTAGGACAGGGACAAGGCGAGCAGTACTTC. This gives the protein CASSLGQGQGEQYF.

This chain joins TRBV5-1 and TRBJ2-5; a possible D gene is TRBD1 (6 bases). This CDR3 has 13 residues. V lost 4 bases, J lost 5 bases, and 12 bases lay in between. CDR1 is SGHRS, CDR2 YFSETQ, per germline. The CDR3 reads CASSHRTAETQYF. In DNA, the CDR3 is TGCGCCAGCAGCCATAGGACAGCTGAGACCCAGTACTTC.

The rearrangement links TRBV18 to TRBJ1-4, with 7 bases aligning to TRBD1. CDR1 is KGHSH, CDR2 LQKENI, per germline. The V and J ends lost 1 base and 6 bases, in that order; junction bases with no gene match: 2. The CDR3 extends over 14 amino acids. This CDR3 reads CASSPLDRDEKLFF. The CDR3 nucleotides are TGTGCCAGCTCACCACTCGACAGGGATGAAAAACTGTTTTTT.

The V and J genes are TRBV5-4 and TRBJ2-5, with TRBD2 matching over 11 bases. The CDR3 extends over 15 amino acids. Germline V gene sequence: CDR1 SGHNT, CDR2 YYREEE (reference sequence). V gave up 1 base and J gave up 2 bases; unmatched junction bases: 1. CDR3 DNA sequence: TGTGCCAGCAGCTTGTCTAGCGGGGGGCAAGAGACCCAGTACTTC. Its translation is CASSLSSGGQETQYF.